This T cell receptor beta chain was captured in a study of blood T cell repertoires in COVID-19. Study in general: Spain, Italy and the United States supplied samples that represented acute and convalescent COVID-19.

Original processing methods: Amplifying reference gene primers gave estimates of nucleated cell counts. TCRdb's table, derived via immunoSEQ multiplex PCR, lists solely in-frame clones and lacks some. The V and J calls and clone size are taken from that table; D and trimming were inferred from the DNA. The table has about 160,000 clones, less than 85% seen once. CDR1 is SGDLS, CDR2 YYNGEE, per germline. The J segment lost 6 bases and the V segment lost 2 bases, leaving 11 bases of the junction unmatched. This CDR3 spans 16 amino acids. There are a few counts of this clone. V and J are TRBV9 and TRBJ1-1; TRBD1 matches at 9 bases. Sequencing was performed on peripheral blood. The sequence was collected from a human donor with acute or convalescent COVID-19. The donor label of this sample is uncertain. In DNA form, the CDR3 reads TGTGCCAGCAGCGTTTACCGGGACAGGGCTGCGGCTGAAGCTTTCTTT. This sequence encodes CASSVYRDRAAAEAFF.